The sequence of this TCR beta chain was determined in a study of Ad26.COV2.S vaccination and SARS-CoV-2 variants. Libraries were prepared by immunoSEQ multiplex PCR; TCRdb keeps only in-frame clonotypes and omits some of them. The sample carries under 150,000 clones, around 86% recorded once. The CDR3 length is 14 residues. The germline V gene has CDR1 MNHNY and CDR2 SVGAGI (reference sequence). With 3 bases clipped from V and 8 bases from J, the junction kept 5 bases outside the gene matches. The clonotype comes from a human donor who had recovered from COVID-19. Material: peripheral blood, obtained after recovery from COVID-19. This chain links TRBV6-6 with TRBJ1-4; 8 bases agree with TRBD1. The CDR3 spells CASSYSGQDEKLFF. As DNA, the CDR3 is TGTGCCAGCAGTTATTCGGGACAGGACGAAAAACTGTTTTTT.